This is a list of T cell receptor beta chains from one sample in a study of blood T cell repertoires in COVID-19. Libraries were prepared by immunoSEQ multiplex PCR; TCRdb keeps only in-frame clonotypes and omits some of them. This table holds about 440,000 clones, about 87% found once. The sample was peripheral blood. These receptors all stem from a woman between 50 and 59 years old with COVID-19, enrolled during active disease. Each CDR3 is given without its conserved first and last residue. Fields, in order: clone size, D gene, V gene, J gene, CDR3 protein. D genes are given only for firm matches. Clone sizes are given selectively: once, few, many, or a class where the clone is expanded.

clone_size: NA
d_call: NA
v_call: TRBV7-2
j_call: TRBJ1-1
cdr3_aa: ASSLFSEAF

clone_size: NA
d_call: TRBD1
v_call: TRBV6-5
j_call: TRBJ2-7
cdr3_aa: ASRRDSFEYEQY

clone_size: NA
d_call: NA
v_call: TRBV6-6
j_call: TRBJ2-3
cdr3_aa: ASSYSWADTQY

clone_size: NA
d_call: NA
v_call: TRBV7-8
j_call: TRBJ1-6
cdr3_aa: ASSLRIDSPLH

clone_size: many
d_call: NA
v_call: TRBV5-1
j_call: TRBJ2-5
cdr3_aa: ASSLSDTQTQY

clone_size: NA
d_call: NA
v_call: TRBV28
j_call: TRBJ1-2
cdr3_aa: ASSLGGAGEAGYT

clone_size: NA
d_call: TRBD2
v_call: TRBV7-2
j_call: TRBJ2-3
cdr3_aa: ASSLGLAGSDTQY

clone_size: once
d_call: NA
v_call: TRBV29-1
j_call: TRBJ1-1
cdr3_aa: SVVGAFNTEAF

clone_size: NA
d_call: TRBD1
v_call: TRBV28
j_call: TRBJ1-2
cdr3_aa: ASSPQGADGYT

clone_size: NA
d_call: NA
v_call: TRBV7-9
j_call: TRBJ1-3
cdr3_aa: ASSLGSSGNTIY

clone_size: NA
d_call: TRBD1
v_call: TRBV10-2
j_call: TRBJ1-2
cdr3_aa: ASSMGQGNYGYT

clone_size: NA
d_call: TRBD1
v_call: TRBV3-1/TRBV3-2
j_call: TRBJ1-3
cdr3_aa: ASSQGDRFNTIY

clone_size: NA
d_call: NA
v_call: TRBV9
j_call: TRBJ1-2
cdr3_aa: ASSVEYRGHYGYT

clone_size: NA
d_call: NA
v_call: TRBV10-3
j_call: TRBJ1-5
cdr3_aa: AISELGGGGPQH

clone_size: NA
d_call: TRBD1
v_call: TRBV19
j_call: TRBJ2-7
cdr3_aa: ASSPGGRYEQY

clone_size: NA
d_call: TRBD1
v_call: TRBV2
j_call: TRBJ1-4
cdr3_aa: ASSTGGVEKLF